This TCR beta chain is drawn from a study of blood T cell repertoires in COVID-19 (dated by TCRdb to about 2020). Describing the broader study: Collaborator samples came from the United States, Italy and Spain and covered acute and convalescent phases of COVID-19. The material from the prospective study consisted of cDNA or gDNA derived from T cells, B-cell-depleted T cells, or PBMCs. The dataset comprised deeply sampled blood TCRbeta repertoires from subjects exposed to, actively infected with, or recovered from COVID-19. A freely available public database, intended as a resource for researchers studying the immune response to SARS-CoV-2, is where the repertoires were released. The samples were drawn from the first 160 participants of the ongoing ImmuneRACE study and from under 1,500 subjects provided by 6 global collaborators. Nearly every sample came with metadata listing a de-identified subject ID, COVID-19 status, age in years and sex. Where available, HLA class I and class II types were taken from metadata supplied by the sample provider and were not determined by assay-based typing.

Participants in the prospective study were aged roughly 18 to 100 years, lived in over 20 United States geographic areas, and enrolled through a virtual design. In the prospective study, cohorts were assigned on the basis of participant-reported clinical history obtained from a screening survey and a study questionnaire. Exposed participants had been in contact, within 2 weeks of entering the study, with a person who had a PCR-confirmed or clinician-diagnosed case of COVID-19. In the prospective study, whole blood, serum and a nasopharyngeal or oropharyngeal swab were collected from each participant by mobile phlebotomists. Participants in the prospective study had the option to provide additional blood draws and questionnaires over a roughly 2-month period. Before DNA extraction, prospective study blood samples were shipped either frozen or at room temperature. A note on this clone: What this receptor recognizes is not known. Within one base of it there is no much larger clone, and no base qualities were kept.

The germline V gene (reference sequence) sets CDR1 to GTSNPN and CDR2 to SVGIG. Deletion took 2 bases off V and 10 bases off J, with a span of 14 bases between the germline ends. The CDR3 numbers 12 residues from cysteine through phenylalanine. Left in the record is the CDR3 DNA by itself, 36 bases read in frame from the first base. General findings and caveats noted by the study authors: Clinical and demographic metadata were provided uncurated, with the amount varying by source and participant.

TCRbeta CDR3 regions were amplified from genomic DNA by means of the immunoSEQ Assay, a bias-controlled multiplex PCR. Processing in the source paper ran as follows. The number of nucleated cells in each sample was estimated by amplification of reference gene primers within the assay. To quantify the absolute abundance of each unique TCRbeta CDR3 rearrangement, sequence reads were collapsed and filtered. Productive Simpson clonality was computed per sample as the square root of Simpson's diversity index over productive rearrangements. TCRdb took this table from immuneACCESS and kept in-frame rearrangements with V and J called. Such tables lack part of the clones; where checked against another copy, unresolved V genes explain under half of the gap, and the rest is unexplained. That table gives V, J and clone size, and the DNA gave D and trimming. The sample table records about 260,000 clones; around 93% of these occur just once. About 3% of the sample is held by the ten biggest clonotypes.

The sample taken for sequencing was PBMCs or T cells enriched from blood (not recorded which). This receptor was obtained from a man between 35 and 55 years old who had been exposed to COVID-19. The rearranged segments are TRBV30 and TRBJ1-1; no D gene is confidently identified. The CDR3 in this case is CAWSLAPGRAFF. The DNA is as follows: TGTGCCTGGAGTTTGGCTCCCGGGAGAGCTTTCTTT.